This T cell receptor (beta chain) was retrieved from a study of T cell responses to AZD1222 COVID-19 vaccine. Overall study: Analyses pooled second doses at about 4 or about 12 weeks. Broader study findings: Sampled repertoires all dated from after the peak T cell response. Donors skewed white British and female; clonal diversity was possibly underestimated.

TCRdb keeps only in-frame clones here, not all; method: immunoSEQ multiplex PCR. The sample shows 150,000 to 180,000 clones, under 95% of them seen only once. As concerns this clone: Its antigen is currently unknown.

The origin of this receptor is an adult in good health. The sequencing used peripheral blood, collected on day 0 of AZD1222 vaccination.

CDR3 region: CASPKGEGSSGEQFF. DNA for the CDR3: TGTGCCAGCCCCAAGGGGGAAGGGAGCAGCGGTGAGCAGTTCTTC. The V and J genes are TRBV21-1 and TRBJ2-1; the D call TRBD1 from the table was never checked on the DNA. TRBV21-1 is an annotated pseudogene. CDR3 length equals 15 residues.